These T cell receptor beta chains were read from a single sample in a study of blood T cell repertoires in COVID-19. TCRdb's table, derived via immunoSEQ multiplex PCR, lists solely in-frame clones and lacks some. The table has about 110,000 clones, just over 70% seen once. The sample comprised peripheral blood. These receptors all stem from a middle-aged woman with acute or convalescent COVID-19. Both conserved end residues are part of each CDR3. The D gene is left open where the match is weak. Size is omitted from some rows. Given values are once, few, many or a class for expanded clones.

clone_size | j_call | d_call | v_call | cdr3_aa | cdr3_nt
- | TRBJ2-3 | - | TRBV28 | CASPPSERPVDTQYF | TGTGCCAGCCCCCCCAGCGAGAGGCCGGTAGATACGCAGTATTTT
- | TRBJ2-7 | - | TRBV4-1 | CASSPAGRSYEQYF | TGCGCCAGCAGCCCCGCAGGCAGGTCCTACGAGCAGTACTTC
few | TRBJ1-1 | - | TRBV2 | CASSRQNTEAFF | TGTGCCAGCAGTCGACAGAACACTGAAGCTTTCTTT
- | TRBJ2-2 | TRBD1 | TRBV19 | CATTGPLDTGELFF | TGTGCCACGACAGGGCCCCTGGACACCGGGGAGCTGTTTTTT
few | TRBJ2-3 | TRBD2 | TRBV5-1 | CASSRLAQSTDTQYF | TGCGCCAGCAGCCGACTAGCTCAGAGCACAGATACGCAGTATTTT
few | TRBJ1-3 | - | TRBV3-1/TRBV3-2 | CASSQPGHQGNTIYF | TGTGCCAGCAGCCAACCGGGACACCAGGGAAACACCATATATTTT
few | TRBJ1-5 | - | TRBV19 | CASRVGRDNQPQHF | TGTGCCAGTAGGGTTGGGAGAGATAATCAGCCCCAGCATTTT
few | TRBJ2-3 | - | TRBV7-9 | CASRPGVSGDTQYF | TGTGCCAGCAGACCAGGGGTTAGTGGAGATACGCAGTATTTT
few | TRBJ2-7 | TRBD2 | TRBV2 | CASRLTSGEQYF | TGTGCCAGCAGGTTGACTAGCGGCGAGCAGTACTTC
- | TRBJ2-6 | - | TRBV5-1 | CASNDPGSGANVLTF | TGCGCCAGCAACGACCCCGGGTCCGGGGCCAACGTCCTGACTTTC
- | TRBJ2-4 | TRBD2 | TRBV6-5 | CASSYRSGAKNIQYF | TGTGCCAGCAGTTACCGTAGCGGGGCCAAAAACATTCAGTACTTC
- | TRBJ2-1 | TRBD1 | TRBV6-2/TRBV6-3 | CASSKGQGLYNEQFF | TGTGCCAGCAGTAAAGGACAGGGACTCTACAATGAGCAGTTCTTC
- | TRBJ1-3 | - | TRBV2 | CASRGDTRQNSGNTIYF | TGTGCCAGCAGGGGCGACACCAGACAGAACTCTGGAAACACCATATATTTT
- | TRBJ1-5 | TRBD1 | TRBV19 | CASNRGGNQPQHF | TGTGCCAGTAACAGGGGTGGCAATCAGCCCCAGCATTTT
- | TRBJ2-7 | - | TRBV18 | CASSPPIGSSYEQYF | TGTGCCAGCTCACCACCGATCGGTTCCTCCTACGAGCAGTACTTC
- | TRBJ1-5 | - | TRBV5-1 | CASSSDGGNQPQHF | TGCGCCAGCAGCTCGGACGGGGGCAATCAGCCCCAGCATTTT
- | TRBJ1-2 | - | TRBV6-5 | CASSYGTGETGYTF | TGTGCCAGCAGTTACGGTACCGGGGAAACTGGCTACACCTTC
once | TRBJ1-3 | TRBD1 | TRBV5-1 | CASSLGQGGNTIYF | TGCGCCAGCAGCCTGGGACAGGGCGGAAACACCATATATTTT
- | TRBJ2-1 | TRBD2 | TRBV19 | CASSRTSGGADGSEQFF | TGTGCCAGTAGTAGGACTAGCGGGGGGGCCGACGGTAGTGAGCAGTTCTTC
few | TRBJ1-5 | TRBD1 | TRBV7-9 | CASSFGTGYSNQPQHF | TGTGCCAGCAGCTTCGGGACAGGGTATAGCAATCAGCCCCAGCATTTT
once | TRBJ2-7 | - | TRBV7-9 | CASSTRKGGRGLYEQYF | TGTGCCAGCAGCACCCGCAAAGGGGGGCGGGGGCTTTACGAGCAGTACTTC
- | TRBJ1-1 | - | TRBV28 | CASSAYRLEAFF | TGTGCCAGCAGCGCCTATCGGTTAGAAGCTTTCTTT
- | TRBJ1-5 | - | TRBV4-1 | CASSQEGGGNQPQHF | TGCGCCAGCAGCCAAGAAGGGGGGGGGAATCAGCCCCAGCATTTT
- | TRBJ1-1 | - | TRBV6-1 | CASSESGYTEAFF | TGTGCCAGCAGTGAATCAGGATACACTGAAGCTTTCTTT
- | TRBJ1-6 | TRBD1 | TRBV9 | CASTGQGANSPLHF | TGTGCCAGCACCGGACAGGGAGCAAATTCACCCCTCCACTTT
few | TRBJ2-3 | TRBD1 | TRBV6-4 | CASSQTGMTDTQYF | TGTGCCAGCAGCCAGACAGGGATGACAGATACGCAGTATTTT
- | TRBJ2-7 | TRBD2 | TRBV11-2 | CASSVGLRGASYEQYF | TGTGCCAGCAGCGTTGGTTTGCGGGGGGCCTCCTACGAGCAGTACTTC
- | TRBJ2-7 | TRBD1 | TRBV7-8 | CASSPRTGAYEQYF | TGTGCCAGCAGCCCCCGGACAGGGGCCTACGAGCAGTACTTC
- | TRBJ2-3 | - | TRBV5-4 | CASSMTSQSTDTQYF | TGTGCCAGCAGCATGACATCGCAAAGCACAGATACGCAGTATTTT
- | TRBJ1-6 | - | TRBV11-2 | CASSNQQGNHSPLHF | TGTGCCAGCAGCAACCAACAGGGAAATCATTCACCCCTCCACTTT
- | TRBJ1-2 | TRBD1 | TRBV5-1 | CASSLAGGLNYGYTF | TGCGCCAGCAGCCTCGCAGGGGGATTGAACTATGGCTACACCTTC
few | TRBJ2-3 | TRBD2 | TRBV5-1 | CASSLPSGVGVDTQYF | TGCGCCAGCAGCTTGCCTAGCGGGGTGGGGGTAGATACGCAGTATTTT
- | TRBJ2-1 | - | TRBV29-1 | CSVEEIATYNEQFF | TGCAGCGTTGAAGAAATAGCAACCTACAATGAGCAGTTCTTC
- | TRBJ2-5 | - | TRBV2 | CASIVGGEGETQYF | TGTGCCAGCATAGTGGGAGGCGAGGGAGAGACCCAGTACTTC
once | TRBJ1-5 | TRBD1 | TRBV6-4 | CASSQPGQGDSSNQPQHF | TGTGCCAGCAGCCAACCGGGACAGGGGGATAGTAGCAATCAGCCCCAGCATTTT
- | TRBJ2-3 | TRBD1 | TRBV30 | CAWSARDRGVSTDTQYF | TGTGCCTGGAGTGCCCGGGACAGGGGCGTTAGCACAGATACGCAGTATTTT
- | TRBJ1-6 | TRBD1 | TRBV5-1 | CASSQSGQTYSPLHF | TGCGCCAGCAGTCAGTCGGGACAGACCTATTCACCCCTCCACTTT
few | TRBJ1-2 | TRBD1 | TRBV11-2 | CASSLEPGTGAGYTF | TGTGCCAGCAGCTTAGAGCCAGGGACAGGAGCTGGCTACACCTTC
- | TRBJ1-1 | - | TRBV4-3 | CASSQEGAQSHFF | TGCGCCAGCAGCCAAGAAGGGGCGCAGTCGCATTTCTTT
once | TRBJ2-3 | TRBD2 | TRBV6-6 | CASSYSNSGVTDTQYF | TGTGCCAGCAGTTACTCGAATAGCGGGGTCACAGATACGCAGTATTTT
- | TRBJ1-2 | - | TRBV27 | CASSFGGIGGYTF | TGTGCCAGCAGTTTTGGGGGCATAGGGGGCTACACCTTC
- | TRBJ2-1 | TRBD1 | TRBV18 | CASSGGQGGPGNEQFF | TGTGCCAGCTCAGGGGGACAGGGGGGTCCTGGCAATGAGCAGTTCTTC
- | TRBJ2-1 | - | TRBV2 | CASRSNAVSYNEQFF | TGTGCCAGCAGGAGTAACGCGGTATCCTACAATGAGCAGTTCTTC
- | TRBJ1-2 | - | TRBV28 | CASSLSAGFNCGYTF | TGTGCCAGCAGTTTATCGGCAGGGTTTAACTGTGGCTACACCTTC
few | TRBJ2-1 | TRBD1 | TRBV18 | CASSPLTGASDYNEQFF | TGTGCCAGCTCACCACTCACAGGGGCATCCGACTACAATGAGCAGTTCTTC
- | TRBJ2-5 | - | TRBV6-5 | CASSRDSQQTQYF | TGTGCCAGCAGCCGGGACTCCCAACAGACCCAGTACTTC
- | TRBJ1-5 | - | TRBV30 | CAWGHSQSNQPQHF | TGTGCCTGGGGACACTCACAGAGCAATCAGCCCCAGCATTTT
- | TRBJ2-6 | TRBD1 | TRBV6-2/TRBV6-3 | CASSYGTGRTGANVLTF | TGTGCCAGCAGTTACGGGACAGGTAGGACTGGGGCCAACGTCCTGACTTTC
- | TRBJ2-5 | - | TRBV4-1 | CASSQDGAGRQETQYF | TGCGCCAGCAGCCAAGATGGGGCAGGGCGGCAAGAGACCCAGTACTTC
- | TRBJ1-1 | TRBD1 | TRBV4-3 | CASSPSPTGPNTEAFF | TGCGCCAGCAGCCCAAGCCCGACAGGGCCGAACACTGAAGCTTTCTTT
once | TRBJ1-4 | TRBD1 | TRBV28 | CASSLPPGQDNEKLFF | TGTGCCAGCAGTTTACCCCCGGGACAGGATAATGAAAAACTGTTTTTT
few | TRBJ2-7 | - | TRBV28 | CASRPTSTEQYF | TGTGCCAGTCGCCCCACTAGCACCGAGCAGTACTTC
- | TRBJ2-2 | - | TRBV15 | CATSRDRGHGELFF | TGTGCCACCAGCAGAGACAGGGGACACGGGGAGCTGTTTTTT
- | TRBJ2-7 | TRBD1 | TRBV3-1/TRBV3-2 | CASSQVGDRRGHYEQYF | TGTGCCAGCAGCCAAGTGGGGGACAGGAGAGGACACTACGAGCAGTACTTC